The clone carrying this T cell receptor (beta chain) has more than one count but fewer than ten. Its antigen is still unknown. TCRdb itself ran the 5' RACE reads through MiXCR, one entry per CDR3 protein. The table lists about 20,000 distinct CDR3 sequences, around 2% of them singletons. Blood mononuclear cells were expanded for roughly 3 days using either OKT3 anti-CD3 antibody or CD3/CD28 beads. This sample: Jurkat plus normal T cells with anti-TRBV12 bispecific. The CDR3 length is 13 residues. The ends were cut back, 7 bases at V and 4 bases at J, with 13 bases in the middle. CDR1 is LNHDA, CDR2 SQIVND, per germline (reference sequence). The entry originates in a study of beta chain bispecific antibodies for T cell cancers. Study-level results: Most targeted TRBV signal came from the leukemia cell line cells, not normal T cells. After anti-TRBV12 rather than anti-CD19 exposure, TRBV12-3 made up roughly 99% less of total TRBV signal.

The source of this sequence is a human donor in good health. Some clones in this sample may be carry-over from other donors' samples. Sequenced here: healthy donor T cells cultured with leukemia cells, sampled from a culture containing a bispecific antibody targeting TCR Vbeta12. This chain connects TRBV19 to TRBJ1-2, with a weak D call TRBD1 (5 bases). The CDR3 bases are TGTGCCAGTACCGGGGACGGGACCTATGGCTACACCTTC. It encodes CASTGDGTYGYTF.